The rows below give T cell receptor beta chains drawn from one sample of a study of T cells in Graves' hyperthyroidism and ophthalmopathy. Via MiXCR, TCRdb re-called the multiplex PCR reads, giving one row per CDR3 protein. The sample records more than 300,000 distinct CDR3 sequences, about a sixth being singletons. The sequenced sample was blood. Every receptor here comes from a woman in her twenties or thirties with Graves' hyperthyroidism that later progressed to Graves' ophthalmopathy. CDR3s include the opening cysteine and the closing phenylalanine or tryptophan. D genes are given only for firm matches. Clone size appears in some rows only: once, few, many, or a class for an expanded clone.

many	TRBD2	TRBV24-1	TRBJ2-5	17	CATSDTSNSGGSETQYF	TGTGCCACCAGTGATACGTCGAATAGCGGGGGGAGTGAGACCCAGTACTTC
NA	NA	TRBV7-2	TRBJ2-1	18	CASSLGFSGGSSYNEQFF	TGTGCCAGCAGCTTAGGGTTTAGCGGAGGGAGCTCCTACAATGAGCAGTTCTTC
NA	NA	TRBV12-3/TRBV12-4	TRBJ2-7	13	CASRPKSSYEQYF	TGTGCCAGCAGACCTAAAAGCTCCTACGAGCAGTACTTC
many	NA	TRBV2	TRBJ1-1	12	CASRMGGTEAFF	TGTGCCAGCAGGATGGGAGGTACTGAAGCTTTCTTT
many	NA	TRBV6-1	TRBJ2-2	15	CASTLTSRRTGELFF	TGTGCCAGCACCCTAACTAGCCGGCGCACCGGGGAGCTGTTTTTT
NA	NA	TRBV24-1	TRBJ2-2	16	CATSDLYSRNTGELFF	TGTGCCACCAGTGATTTGTATTCCAGGAACACCGGGGAGCTGTTTTTT
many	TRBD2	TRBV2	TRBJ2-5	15	CASSEVLAGSETQYF	TGTGCCAGCAGTGAAGTCCTAGCGGGCTCAGAGACCCAGTACTTC
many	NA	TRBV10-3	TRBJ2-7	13	CAISESGYYEQYF	TGTGCCATCAGTGAGTCAGGGTACTACGAGCAGTACTTC
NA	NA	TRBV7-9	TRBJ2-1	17	CASSKKGGPGSYNEQFF	TGTGCCAGCAGCAAGAAGGGGGGCCCCGGCTCCTACAATGAGCAGTTCTTC
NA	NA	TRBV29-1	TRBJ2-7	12	CSVHAGSPEQYF	TGCAGCGTTCACGCTGGGTCCCCCGAGCAGTACTTC